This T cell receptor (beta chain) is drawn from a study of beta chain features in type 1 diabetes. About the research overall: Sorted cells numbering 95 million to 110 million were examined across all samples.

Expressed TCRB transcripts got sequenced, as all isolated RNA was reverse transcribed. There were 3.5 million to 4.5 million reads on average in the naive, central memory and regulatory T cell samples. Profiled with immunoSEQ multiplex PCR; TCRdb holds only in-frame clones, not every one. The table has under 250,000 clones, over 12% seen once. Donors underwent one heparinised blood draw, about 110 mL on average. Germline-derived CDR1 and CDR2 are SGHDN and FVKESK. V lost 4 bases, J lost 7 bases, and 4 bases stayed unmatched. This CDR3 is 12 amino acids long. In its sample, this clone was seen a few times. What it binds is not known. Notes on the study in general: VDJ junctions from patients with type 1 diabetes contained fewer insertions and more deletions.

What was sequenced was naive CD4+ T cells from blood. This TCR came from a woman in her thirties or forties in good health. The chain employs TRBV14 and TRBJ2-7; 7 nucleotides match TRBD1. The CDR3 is CASSRTGEEQYF. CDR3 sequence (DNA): TGTGCCAGCAGCCGCACAGGGGAAGAGCAGTACTTC.